Each of the 4 T cell receptor beta chains below was sequenced from the same sample in a study of Graves' ophthalmopathy and Graves' hyperthyroidism. Amplification from RNA transcripts yielded the TCR beta CDR3 regions. Amplification began with first-round RT-PCR using HTBI primers, then second-round multiplex PCR was performed. Using its own MiXCR run on the multiplex PCR reads, TCRdb lists one record per CDR3 protein. The sample records 400,000 to 450,000 distinct CDR3 sequences, around a fifth being singletons. Sequences were obtained from peripheral blood. Source of these receptors: a woman aged 18 to 35 with stable Graves' hyperthyroidism.

The chain couples TRBV7-2 to TRBJ2-7; weak D call: TRBD1 (5 bases). V lost 5 bases and J 4 bases, leaving 12 bases between the germline ends. The length of the CDR3 is 13 residues. Germline lookup yields CDR1 SGHTA and CDR2 FQGNSA. The CDR3 is CASSLQTAYEQYF. CDR3 in DNA: TGTGCCAGCAGCCTCCAGACAGCATACGAGCAGTACTTC.

This clonotype occurred many times. The chain has TRBV6-5 and TRBJ2-2; TRBD1 matches 7 bases. V shed 2 bases and J 7 bases; nucleotides not matched to a gene: 7. CDR1 and CDR2 (germline): MNHEY, SVGAGI. The CDR3 loop spans 15 amino acids. The CDR3 loop reads CASSYRQGLGGELFF. The CDR3 DNA follows: TGTGCCAGCAGTTACCGACAGGGTCTGGGCGGGGAGCTGTTTTTT.

There are many counts of this clonotype. The chain is built from TRBV29-1 and TRBJ2-5; 7 nucleotides agree with TRBD1. CDR3 length: 15 amino acids. Germline V gene sequence: CDR1 SQVTM, CDR2 ANQGSEA. The V gene end was trimmed by 3 bases and the J gene end by 3 bases; junction bases not matched to a gene: 10. The CDR3 DNA reads TGCAGCGTTGAGGCCGCGGACAGGTTTGAAGAGACCCAGTACTTC. Translated: CSVEAADRFEETQYF.

This chain uses TRBV6-1 with TRBJ2-5; 10 positions agree with TRBD2. Germline lookup yields CDR1 MNHNS and CDR2 SASEGT. The CDR3 runs to 15 residues. Losses at the gene ends were 6 bases for V and 4 bases for J; bases not matched to a gene: 8. CDR3: CASRLSGRRGETQYF. The CDR3 nucleotides are TGTGCCAGCAGACTTAGCGGGAGGCGCGGAGAGACCCAGTACTTC.